These 32 T cell receptor beta chains originate from one sample sequenced in a study of T cells in Graves' hyperthyroidism and ophthalmopathy. RNA transcripts gave rise to amplified TCR beta CDR3 regions. Primed by the HTBI set, a first-round RT-PCR was run on the TCR CDR3. TCRdb reprocessed the multiplex PCR reads with MiXCR, giving one entry per CDR3 protein. The profile shows 600,000 to 650,000 distinct CDR3 sequences, less than 25% of them singletons. The source material was blood. All receptors come from a man younger than 40 with Graves' ophthalmopathy.

The rearrangement uses TRBV19 and TRBJ2-2, with 9 bases fitting TRBD2. With 2 bases clipped from V and 3 bases from J, the junction kept 1 base outside the gene matches. The CDR3 is 15 amino acids. CDR1 is LNHDA, CDR2 SQIVND, per germline (reference sequence). The CDR3 sequence is CASSISGGYTGELFF. The DNA for the CDR3 is TGTGCCAGTAGTATAAGCGGGGGGTACACCGGGGAGCTGTTTTTT.

This clonotype was detected a few times. V usage is TRBV4-1 and J usage is TRBJ2-5; 7 nucleotides match TRBD2. Germline lookup yields CDR1 MGHRA and CDR2 YSYEKL. This CDR3 is built from 17 residues. The trim removed 0 bases at V and 9 bases at J, leaving 16 bases unmatched. CDR3 sequence reads: CASSQDGASGTPPAQYF. Here the CDR3 DNA reads TGCGCCAGCAGCCAAGATGGGGCTAGCGGTACCCCCCCGGCCCAGTACTTC.

The chain recombines TRBV25-1 with TRBJ2-6; D not resolved. The CDR3 is 14 amino acids. Germline values: CDR1 MGHDK, CDR2 SYGVNS. Trimming shortened V by 8 bases and J by 0 bases, and 8 bases separated the two germline ends. As DNA, the CDR3 is TGTGCCAGCGCTCGCGCCTCTGGGGCCAACGTCCTGACTTTC. Protein sequence: CASARASGANVLTF. Supplemented by reference TRBV25-1 and TRBJ2-6, the full variable domain reads EADIYQTPRYLVIGTGKKITLECSQTMGHDKMYWYQQDPGMELHLIHYSYGVNSTEKGDLSSESTVSRIRTEHFPLTLESARPSHTSQYLCASARASGANVLTFGAGSRLTVL.

This clonotype was observed a handful of times. V is TRBV9 and J is TRBJ1-3, with D perhaps matching TRBD1 (6 bases). The CDR3 covers 13 residues. Trimming took 4 bases from V and 8 from J, leaving 13 bases between them. The V gene's germline CDR1 is SGDLS and CDR2 YYNGEE. CDR3 DNA sequence: TGTGCCAGCAGCTCCCCACAGGGACACACCATATATTTT. It is translated as CASSSPQGHTIYF. Looking up the rest from reference TRBV9 and TRBJ1-3 gives the full variable domain: DSGVTQTPKHLITATGQRVTLRCSPRSGDLSVYWYQQSLDQGLQFLIQYYNGEERAKGNILERFSAQQFPDLHSELNLSSLELGDSALYFCASSSPQGHTIYFGEGSWLTVV.

The chain uses TRBV4-3 and TRBJ2-1; 8 bases agree with TRBD2. This CDR3 region has 16 residues. CDR1 is LGHNA, CDR2 YSLEER, per germline. Trimming cost V 1 base and J 6 bases; bases outside gene matches: 8. CDR3 in DNA: TGCGCCAGCAGCCAAGGTGGGACTAGTCCTTTCAATGAGCAGTTCTTC. It codes for CASSQGGTSPFNEQFF.

This clonotype turned up a few times. The chain is built from TRBV6-1 and TRBJ2-3, with 11 bases lining up with TRBD2. The germline V gene encodes CDR1 MNHNS and CDR2 SASEGT. The CDR3 consists of 17 residues. V lost 6 bases, J lost 2 bases, and 10 bases stayed unmatched. The CDR3 bases are TGTGCCAGCAGGGGGTATAGACTAGCGGGGACCACAGATACGCAGTATTTT. This translates into CASRGYRLAGTTDTQYF.

This clonotype occurred many times. The J gene is TRBJ2-1, the V gene TRBV5-1, with D maybe TRBD2 (6 bases). Germline values: CDR1 SGHRS, CDR2 YFSETQ. This CDR3 is built from 14 residues. The V end was cut by 3 bases, the J end by 6 bases, with 13 bases between. The CDR3 region has the DNA TGCGCCAGCAGCTCAAGCGGGTGGCGCAATGAGCAGTTCTTC. This translates into CASSSSGWRNEQFF.

The gene calls are TRBV18 and TRBJ1-4; D unresolved. Germline V CDR1 and CDR2: KGHSH, LQKENI. V dropped 3 bases and J dropped 7 bases, with 24 bases sitting between them. CDR3 length: 18 amino acids. For the CDR3, the DNA is TGTGCCAGCTCACCGGTTAACAGCCAGTCGGTGAGAAGTGAAAAACTGTTTTTT. Protein: CASSPVNSQSVRSEKLFF.

This clonotype showed up many times. The J gene is TRBJ2-7, the V gene TRBV30; 14 nucleotides align to TRBD2. Unmatched junction bases numbered 6, after V lost 2 bases and J lost 9 bases. The germline V gene encodes CDR1 GTSNPN and CDR2 SVGIG (reference sequence). The CDR3 is made up of 14 amino acids. This chain's CDR3 is CAWSLTSGRARQYF. As DNA, the CDR3 is TGTGCCTGGAGTTTGACTAGCGGGAGGGCCCGGCAGTACTTC.

This clonotype was seen repeatedly, ten times or more. The chain has TRBV30 and TRBJ1-2; D is undetermined. Germline V gives CDR1 GTSNPN, CDR2 SVGIG (reference sequence). Deletions cut 2 bases from V and 6 bases from J, with 7 bases between. The CDR3 is 11 residues long. CDR3 amino acids: CAWSRWDGYTF. In DNA form, the CDR3 reads TGTGCCTGGAGTCGGTGGGATGGCTACACCTTC.

This clonotype was seen at least ten times. The V gene is TRBV18, the J gene TRBJ1-1, with no clear D. Germline V gene sequence: CDR1 KGHSH, CDR2 LQKENI. The ends were cut back, 5 bases at V and 1 base at J, with 17 bases in the middle. The CDR3 sequence is 16 residues long. The CDR3 bases are TGTGCCAGCTCATCCCAGGCAGAATCTGGGAACACTGAAGCTTTCTTT. Amino acids: CASSSQAESGNTEAFF. Complete variable domain (other parts from reference TRBV18 and TRBJ1-1): NAGVMQNPRHLVRRRGQEARLRCSPMKGHSHVYWYRQLPEEGLKFMVYLQKENIIDESGMPKERFSAEFPKEGPSILRIQQVVRGDSAAYFCASSSQAESGNTEAFFGQGTRLTVV.

This clonotype was seen a few times. The chain has TRBV5-6 and TRBJ1-2; D is perhaps TRBD1 (6 bases). Trimming shortened V by 0 bases and J by 6 bases, and 12 bases separated the two germline ends. The CDR3 sequence is 14 residues long. CDR1 SGHDT and CDR2 YYEEEE come from the germline V gene. CDR3 protein: CASSLETGYDGYTF. The CDR3 region has the DNA TGTGCCAGCAGCTTGGAAACAGGGTACGATGGCTACACCTTC.

This clonotype was seen only a few times. J is TRBJ2-2 and V is TRBV6-1; TRBD1 aligns across 7 bases. Germline CDR1 MNHNS, CDR2 SASEGT. The CDR3 runs to 15 residues. With V trimmed by 6 bases and J by 4 bases, 8 bases remained unmatched. The CDR3 region is CASRGLTGATGELFF. DNA of the CDR3: TGTGCCAGCAGGGGATTAACAGGGGCCACCGGGGAGCTGTTTTTT.

This sequence joins TRBV29-1 and TRBJ2-1; 9 bases align to TRBD1. The CDR3 loop spans 15 amino acids. Trimming at V came to 7 bases and at J to 5 bases, leaving 12 bases not matched to a gene. The germline gives CDR1 SQVTM, CDR2 ANQGSEA. In DNA form, the CDR3 reads TGCAGCGCAGCACGGGACAGGGTAGGGGACAATGAGCAGTTCTTC. Encoded protein: CSAARDRVGDNEQFF.

This clonotype was seen only a few times. V gene TRBV6-8 combines with J gene TRBJ2-1; the D gene is possibly TRBD2 (6 bases). Germline-derived CDR1 and CDR2 are MNHGY and SAAAGT. The CDR3 length is 14 residues. V shed 9 bases and J shed 0 bases, with 12 bases lying between them. In nucleotides, the CDR3 is TGTGCCAGTAGCGGAGGGAACTCCTACAATGAGCAGTTCTTC. Protein sequence: CASSGGNSYNEQFF.

This clonotype has a handful of counts. The chain employs TRBV30 and TRBJ2-3, with 9 nucleotides matching TRBD2. CDR3 length: 16 amino acids. The J segment lost 5 bases and the V segment lost 3 bases, leaving 12 bases of the junction unmatched. Germline values: CDR1 GTSNPN, CDR2 SVGIG (reference sequence). DNA for the CDR3: TGTGCCTGGAGCTTCGGGCGTAGCGGGAGAGGAGATACGCAGTATTTT. It yields the protein CAWSFGRSGRGDTQYF.

The genes are TRBV25-1 and TRBJ2-5, with 9 bases aligning to TRBD1. V lost 3 bases to trimming and J lost 4 bases; unmatched junction nucleotides: 6. The CDR3 is 15 residues long. The germline V gene has CDR1 MGHDK and CDR2 SYGVNS. CDR3: CASSDPGTGRETQYF. CDR3 bases: TGTGCCAGCAGTGATCCCGGGACAGGGCGAGAGACCCAGTACTTC.

This clonotype showed up many times. The chain carries TRBV28 and TRBJ1-1, with D unclear. The CDR3 extends over 12 amino acids. Trimming took off 3 bases at V and 8 bases at J, with 10 bases between the two ends. Germline V CDR1 and CDR2: MDHEN, SYDVKM. The CDR3 nucleotides are TGTGCCAGCAGTTTCGATGCGGCGGAAGCTTTCTTT. Translated: CASSFDAAEAFF.

Of note for this clonotype: A much more abundant neighbour one base away suggests this may be a read error. The chain recombines TRBV28 with TRBJ1-1; 7 nucleotides align to TRBD1. This CDR3 spans 17 amino acids. Germline CDR1 MDHEN, CDR2 SYDVKM. CDR3: CASSTGPTGATNTGAFF. Written as DNA, the CDR3 is TGTGCCAGCAGTACGGGACCCACAGGGGCCACGAACACTGGAGCTTTCTTT.

This clonotype was observed a few times. The chain links TRBV7-9 to TRBJ1-5; no reliable D call. Germline values: CDR1 SEHNR, CDR2 FQNEAQ (reference sequence). The CDR3 consists of 14 residues. Trimming shortened V by 6 bases and J by 2 bases, and 11 bases separated the two germline ends. This CDR3 reads CASRPLKGNQPQHF. The CDR3 DNA reads as TGTGCCAGCAGGCCCCTAAAGGGCAATCAGCCCCAGCATTTT.

There are many counts of this clonotype. The chain combines TRBV6-5 with TRBJ1-1, with 9 bases aligning to TRBD1. This CDR3 is 20 amino acids long. Germline-derived CDR1 and CDR2 are MNHEY and SVGAGI. The J segment lost 1 base and the V segment lost 0 bases, leaving 15 bases of the junction unmatched. CDR3 sequence (DNA): TGTGCCAGCAGTTACTCGACCTCGCCTTGGGACAGGGTTAGGAACACTGAAGCTTTCTTT. Its translation is CASSYSTSPWDRVRNTEAFF.

This clonotype was seen only a few times. This chain joins TRBV28 and TRBJ1-2; 7 bases agree with TRBD1. V was pared by 5 bases and J by 8 bases, with 8 bases of the junction left unmatched. The CDR3 consists of 13 residues. In germline, CDR1 is MDHEN, CDR2 SYDVKM. The chain's CDR3 is CASSPTGTRGYTF. CDR3 coding DNA: TGTGCCAGCAGTCCGACAGGGACCCGCGGCTACACCTTC.

This clonotype was counted only a few times. The DNA of the CDR3 is TGTGCCAGCAGCTCGTTCGGGACCAGGGAAGAGACCCAGTACTTC. Residues: CASSSFGTREETQYF. The gene calls are TRBV7-2 and TRBJ2-5; D assignment may be TRBD1 or TRBD2 (5 bases each). CDR3 length equals 15 residues. Trimming removed 4 bases from V and 3 bases from J, with 15 bases in between. The germline gives CDR1 SGHTA, CDR2 FQGNSA.

This clonotype was recorded many times. The gene calls are TRBV12-3 or TRBV12-4 and TRBJ1-5, with D possibly TRBD1 on 6 matching bases. The CDR3 has 15 residues. Trimming left V 3 bases short and J 1 base short, with 10 bases between. CDR3 in DNA: TGTGCCAGCAGTTTGGGGGGGGCGAGCAATCAGCCCCAGCATTTT. Translated, it gives CASSLGGASNQPQHF.

This clonotype was detected only a few times. The chain carries TRBV12-3 or TRBV12-4 and TRBJ2-7; TRBD1 or TRBD2 may be the D gene (5 bases each). V was pared by 8 bases and J by 1 base, with 12 bases between. The CDR3 totals 13 residues. The DNA for the CDR3 is TGTGCCAGCCGGAGGTCAGGGTCCTACGAGCAGTACTTC. Residues: CASRRSGSYEQYF.

The V gene is TRBV30, the J gene TRBJ2-5; 9 bases align to TRBD1. CDR1 and CDR2 from the germline V gene are GTSNPN and SVGIG (reference sequence). This CDR3 region has 11 residues. V was clipped by 5 bases and J by 14 bases; unmatched bases: 9. The CDR3 DNA reads as TGTGCCTGGGACGGAACAGGGGGCCACTACTTC. This encodes CAWDGTGGHYF.

Turning to this clonotype: At one end the junction does not follow the germline gene, possibly because of a read error. The V and J genes are TRBV6-2 or TRBV6-3 and TRBJ2-7; no clear D. Germline V gene sequence: CDR1 MNHEY, CDR2 SVGEGT. This CDR3 is 12 amino acids long. The CDR3 DNA is TGTGCCAGCAGTTACGACCCCTACGAGCAGTGCTTC. Translated: CASSYDPYEQCF.

The chain uses TRBV11-2 and TRBJ2-1; 7 positions match TRBD2. Germline V gene data show CDR1 as SGHAT and CDR2 as FQNNGV. Germline trimming cut 5 bases from V and 0 bases from J; bases unmatched to any gene: 10. The CDR3 loop spans 17 amino acids. CDR3 DNA: TGTGCCAGCAGCCCCCGGTCGGGAGGAAGCTCCTACAATGAGCAGTTCTTC. It specifies CASSPRSGGSSYNEQFF.

This clonotype has more than one count but fewer than ten. This chain connects TRBV28 to TRBJ1-3; D gene ambiguous. The germline V gene encodes CDR1 MDHEN and CDR2 SYDVKM. The CDR3 is 15 amino acids. V lost 7 bases, J lost 0 bases, and 13 bases lay in between. The CDR3 nucleotides read TGTGCCAGCAATCCCGGGCCTAGCTCTGGAAACACCATATATTTT. It specifies CASNPGPSSGNTIYF.

V usage is TRBV7-9 and J usage is TRBJ1-1, with unresolved D. The CDR3 consists of 13 residues. Germline V CDR1 and CDR2: SEHNR, FQNEAQ (reference sequence). Trimming pared 8 bases from V and 8 bases from J, leaving 18 bases between. The CDR3 bases are TGTGCCAGCGGCTCAGAAGGCCTCAGCGAAGCTTTCTTT. Protein product: CASGSEGLSEAFF.

As DNA, the CDR3 is TGTGCCAGCAGCTTAGCCAGCTCTGGGGCCAACGTCCTGACTTTC. Encoded protein: CASSLASSGANVLTF. The chain combines TRBV11-1 with TRBJ2-6; no clear D. The CDR3 totals 15 residues. V lost 0 bases, J lost 0 bases, and 3 bases lay in between. Germline CDR1 and CDR2: SGHAT and FQDESV (reference sequence).

The chain links TRBV30 to TRBJ2-1, with 11 bases aligning to TRBD2. The CDR3 has 15 residues. In germline, CDR1 is GTSNPN, CDR2 SVGIG (reference sequence). V was clipped by 4 bases and J by 4 bases; unmatched bases: 6. The CDR3 nucleotides are TGTGCCTGGATTCGAGGACTAGCGGGTTACAATGAGCAGTTCTTC. It translates to CAWIRGLAGYNEQFF.